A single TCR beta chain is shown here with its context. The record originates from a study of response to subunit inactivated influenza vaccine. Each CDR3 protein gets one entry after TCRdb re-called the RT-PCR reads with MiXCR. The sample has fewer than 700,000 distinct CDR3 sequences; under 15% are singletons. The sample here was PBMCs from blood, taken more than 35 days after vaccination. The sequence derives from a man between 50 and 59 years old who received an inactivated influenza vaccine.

DNA for the CDR3: TGCGCCAGCAGCTTGATTAGCGGAGCTTACAATGAGCAGTTCTTC. Amino acids: CASSLISGAYNEQFF. The V call is TRBV5-1, the J call TRBJ2-1; TRBD2 is a possible D gene (6 bases). The CDR3 loop spans 15 amino acids. Per germline, CDR1 SGHRS and CDR2 YFSETQ. V was shortened by 1 base and J by 4 bases, with 12 bases between the two germline ends.